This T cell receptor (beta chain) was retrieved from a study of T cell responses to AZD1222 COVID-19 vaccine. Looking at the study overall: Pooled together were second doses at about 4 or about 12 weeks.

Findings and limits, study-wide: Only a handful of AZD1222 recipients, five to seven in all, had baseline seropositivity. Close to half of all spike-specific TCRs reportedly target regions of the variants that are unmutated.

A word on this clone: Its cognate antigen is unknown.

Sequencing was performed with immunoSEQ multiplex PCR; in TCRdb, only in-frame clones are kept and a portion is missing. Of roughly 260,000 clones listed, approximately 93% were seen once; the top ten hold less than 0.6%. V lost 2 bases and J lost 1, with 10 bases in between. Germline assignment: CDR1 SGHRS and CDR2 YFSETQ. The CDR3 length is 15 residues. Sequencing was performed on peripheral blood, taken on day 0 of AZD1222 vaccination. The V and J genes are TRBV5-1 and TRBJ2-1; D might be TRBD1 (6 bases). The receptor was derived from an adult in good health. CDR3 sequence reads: CASSFAQGSYNEQFF. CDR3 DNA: TGCGCCAGCAGCTTCGCACAGGGTTCCTACAATGAGCAGTTCTTC.